These 10 T cell receptor beta chains came from one sample sequenced in a study of early T cells in non-severe SARS-CoV-2 infection. From the 5' RACE reads, TCRdb called clonotypes with MiXCR, one entry per CDR3 protein. Of fewer than 40,000 distinct CDR3 sequences in the sample, less than 7% were seen once. Sequenced input: whole blood. These TCRs come from an adult who was a healthcare worker with PCR-confirmed SARS-CoV-2 infection or an uninfected control (not recorded which).

Comments on this clonotype: At one end the junction does not follow the germline gene, possibly because of a read error. The V and J genes are TRBV7-8 and TRBJ1-1; D possibly corresponds to TRBD1 (5 bases). Germline values: CDR1 SGHVS, CDR2 FQNEAQ. The CDR3 loop spans 13 amino acids. DNA of the CDR3: TGTGCCAGCAGCTTCAACAGGAACACTGAAGTTTTCTTT. Encoded protein: CASSFNRNTEVFF.

This clonotype was recorded a few times. V gene TRBV7-2 combines with J gene TRBJ2-7, with TRBD1 matching over 7 bases. The CDR3 loop spans 15 amino acids. Germline V lookup: CDR1 SGHTA, CDR2 FQGNSA. Losses at the gene ends were 1 base for V and 6 bases for J; bases not matched to a gene: 9. CDR3 nucleotide sequence: TGTGCCAGCAGCTTAGGACAGGGTAAAGCAGGCGAGCAGTACTTC. Translation gives CASSLGQGKAGEQYF. Variable domain in full (rest from reference TRBV7-2 and TRBJ2-7): GAGVSQSPSNKVTEKGKDVELRCDPISGHTALYWYRQSLGQGLEFLIYFQGNSAPDKSGLPSDRFSAERTGGSVSTLTIQRTQQEDSAVYLCASSLGQGKAGEQYFGPGTRLTVT.

This clonotype occurred many times. The chain uses TRBV7-8 and TRBJ2-2, with TRBD2 identical over 7 bases. Trimming took 3 bases from V and 5 from J; bases not matched to a gene: 12. Germline lookup yields CDR1 SGHVS and CDR2 FQNEAQ. This CDR3 region has 17 residues. CDR3 residues: CASSFLRGAGVTGELFF. CDR3 bases: TGTGCCAGCAGCTTCCTCCGCGGGGCGGGGGTTACCGGGGAGCTGTTTTTT.

As to this clonotype: It may be a read error: a sequence one base away is much more abundant. The chain recombines TRBV19 with TRBJ2-7, with TRBD1 matching over 7 bases. Germline V gene lookup returns CDR1 LNHDA and CDR2 SQIVND (reference sequence). V shed 6 bases and J 3 bases; nucleotides not matched to a gene: 5. CDR3 length: 13 residues. The CDR3 protein is CASRIDRDYEQYF. For the CDR3, the DNA is TGTGCCAGTAGAATCGACAGGGACTACGAGCAGTACTTC. Full variable domain (outside the CDR3, taken from reference TRBV19 and TRBJ2-7): DGGITQSPKYLFRKEGQNVTLSCEQNLNHDAMYWYRQDPGQGLRLIYYSQIVNDFQKGDIAEGYSVSREKKESFPLTVTSAQKNPTAFYLCASRIDRDYEQYFGPGTRLTVT.

This clonotype was found a few times. The chain employs TRBV6-6 and TRBJ2-3, with D possibly TRBD1 on 5 matching bases. CDR3 length equals 13 residues. Germline lookup yields CDR1 MNHNY and CDR2 SVGAGI (reference sequence). With 4 bases removed from V and 5 bases from J, the gap between germline ends came to 10 bases. CDR3 DNA sequence: TGTGCCAGCAGTTTGTATAGGGGAGATACGCAGTATTTT. Protein sequence: CASSLYRGDTQYF.

This clonotype showed up just a few times. The V and J genes are TRBV7-2 and TRBJ2-4; 10 bases agree with TRBD2. The germline V gene encodes CDR1 SGHTA and CDR2 FQGNSA. J lost 1 base, V lost 1 base, and 10 bases had no gene match. This CDR3 is built from 19 residues. The CDR3 coding sequence is TGTGCCAGCAGCTTAGTTACTAGCGGGACCTTCGGGGCCAAAAACATTCAGTACTTC. As protein: CASSLVTSGTFGAKNIQYF.

In this sample, this clonotype turned up many times. The V gene is TRBV4-1, the J gene TRBJ2-3, with D unresolved. The V gene lost 1 base and the J gene lost 0 bases, with 5 bases spanning the gap. The CDR3 is 14 residues long. Per the germline V gene, CDR1 is MGHRA and CDR2 is YSYEKL. The CDR3 bases are TGCGCCAGCAGCCAAGCACCAAGCACAGATACGCAGTATTTT. Amino acids: CASSQAPSTDTQYF.

In its sample, this clonotype was seen many times. The chain has TRBV18 and TRBJ1-4, with no clear D. Between the trimmed V and J ends, which lost 3 bases and 12 bases, there was a span of 23 bases. The CDR3 runs 16 residues. Germline V gene data show CDR1 as KGHSH and CDR2 as LQKENI. CDR3 in amino acids: CASSPTDTVPMRELFF. For the CDR3, the DNA is TGTGCCAGCTCACCCACCGATACAGTTCCAATGCGGGAACTGTTTTTT. The full variable domain, rest sourced from reference TRBV18 and TRBJ1-4, is NAGVMQNPRHLVRRRGQEARLRCSPMKGHSHVYWYRQLPEEGLKFMVYLQKENIIDESGMPKERFSAEFPKEGPSILRIQQVVRGDSAAYFCASSPTDTVPMRELFFGSGTQLSVL.

This clonotype was observed many times. This chain links TRBV5-4 with TRBJ2-3; TRBD2 agrees at 12 bases. The CDR3 runs to 16 residues. The J segment lost 1 base and the V segment lost 4 bases, leaving 4 bases of the junction unmatched. The germline gives CDR1 SGHNT, CDR2 YYREEE (reference sequence). This CDR3 reads CASSARLAGGTDTQYF. The CDR3 DNA is TGTGCCAGCAGCGCCCGACTAGCGGGAGGCACAGATACGCAGTATTTT.

Remarks on this clonotype: A read error is possible here, since a much larger clone lies one base away. J is TRBJ1-2 and V is TRBV7-2; the D gene is possibly TRBD1 (6 bases). Per the germline V gene, CDR1 is SGHTA and CDR2 is FQGNSA. The CDR3 consists of 14 residues. In DNA, the CDR3 is TGTGCCAGCAGCTCAGGGGTGGCTAACCATGGCTACACCTTC. Protein product: CASSSGVANHGYTF.